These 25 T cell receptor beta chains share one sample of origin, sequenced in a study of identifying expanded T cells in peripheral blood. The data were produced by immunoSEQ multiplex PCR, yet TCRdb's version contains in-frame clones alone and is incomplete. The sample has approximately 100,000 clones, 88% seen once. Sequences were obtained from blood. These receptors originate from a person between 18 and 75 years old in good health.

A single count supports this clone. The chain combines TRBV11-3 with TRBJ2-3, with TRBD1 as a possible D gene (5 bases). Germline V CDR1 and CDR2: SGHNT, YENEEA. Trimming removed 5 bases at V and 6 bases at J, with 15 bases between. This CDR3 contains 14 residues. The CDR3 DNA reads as TGTGCCAGCAGCCACGGTGGGGCCATGGATACGCAGTATTTT. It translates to CASSHGGAMDTQYF.

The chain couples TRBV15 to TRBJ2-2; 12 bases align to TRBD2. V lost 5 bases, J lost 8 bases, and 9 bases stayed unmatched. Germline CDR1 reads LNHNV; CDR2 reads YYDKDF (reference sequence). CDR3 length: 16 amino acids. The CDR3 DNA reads TGTGCCACCAGCCCTCCGGGACTAGCGGGTTCTGGGGAGCTGTTTTTT. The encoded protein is CATSPPGLAGSGELFF.

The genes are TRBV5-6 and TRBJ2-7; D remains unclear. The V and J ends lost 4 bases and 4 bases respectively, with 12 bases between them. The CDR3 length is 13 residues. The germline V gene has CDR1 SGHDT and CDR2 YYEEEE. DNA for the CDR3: TGTGCCAGCAGCGGCTCGCCCAAATACGAGCAGTACTTC. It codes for CASSGSPKYEQYF.

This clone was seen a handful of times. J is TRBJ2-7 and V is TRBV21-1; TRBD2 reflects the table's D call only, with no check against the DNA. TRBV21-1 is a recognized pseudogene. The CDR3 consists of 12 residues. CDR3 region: CEAGGAQSEQYF. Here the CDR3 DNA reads TGTGAGGCCGGGGGGGCTCAGAGCGAGCAGTACTTC.

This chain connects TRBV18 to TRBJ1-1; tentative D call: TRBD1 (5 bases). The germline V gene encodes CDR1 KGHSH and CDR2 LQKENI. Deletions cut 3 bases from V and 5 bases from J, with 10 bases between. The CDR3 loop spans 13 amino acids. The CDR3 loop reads CASSPQGRTEAFF. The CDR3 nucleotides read TGTGCCAGCTCACCCCAGGGAAGAACTGAAGCTTTCTTT.

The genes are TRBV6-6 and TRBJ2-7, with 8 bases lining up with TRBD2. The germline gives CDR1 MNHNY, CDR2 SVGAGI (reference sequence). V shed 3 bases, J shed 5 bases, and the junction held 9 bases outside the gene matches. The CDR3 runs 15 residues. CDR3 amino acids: CASSYGAGDSDEQYF. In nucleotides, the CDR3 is TGTGCCAGCAGTTATGGAGCGGGAGATTCCGACGAGCAGTACTTC.

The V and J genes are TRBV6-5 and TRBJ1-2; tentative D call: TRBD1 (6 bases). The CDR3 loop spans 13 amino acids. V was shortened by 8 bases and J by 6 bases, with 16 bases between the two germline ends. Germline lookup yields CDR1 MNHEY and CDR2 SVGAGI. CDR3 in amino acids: CASGNSGGHGYTF. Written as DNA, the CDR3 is TGTGCCAGCGGCAATAGCGGGGGCCATGGCTACACCTTC.

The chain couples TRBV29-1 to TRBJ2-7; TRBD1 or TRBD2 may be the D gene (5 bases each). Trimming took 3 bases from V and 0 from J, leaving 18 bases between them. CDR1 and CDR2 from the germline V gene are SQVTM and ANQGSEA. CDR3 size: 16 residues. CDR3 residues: CSVEPGASTSSYEQYF. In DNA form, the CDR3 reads TGCAGCGTTGAGCCCGGGGCCTCAACTAGCTCCTACGAGCAGTACTTC.

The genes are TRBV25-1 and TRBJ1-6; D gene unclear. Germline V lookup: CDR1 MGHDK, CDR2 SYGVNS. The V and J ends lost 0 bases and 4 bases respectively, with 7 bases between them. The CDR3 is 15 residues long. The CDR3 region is CASSEYFGYNSPLHF. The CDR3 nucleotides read TGTGCCAGCAGTGAATACTTCGGTTATAATTCACCCCTCCACTTT.

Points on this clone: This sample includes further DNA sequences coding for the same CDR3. DNA of the CDR3: TGTGCCAGCAGTTTATCCGGCAATGAGCAGTTCTTC. Its translation is CASSLSGNEQFF. The gene calls are TRBV27 and TRBJ2-1; no clear D gene. V was cut by 0 bases and J by 6 bases, with 3 bases left in between. The CDR3 runs to 12 residues. CDR1 and CDR2 from the germline V gene are MNHEY and SMNVEV (reference sequence).

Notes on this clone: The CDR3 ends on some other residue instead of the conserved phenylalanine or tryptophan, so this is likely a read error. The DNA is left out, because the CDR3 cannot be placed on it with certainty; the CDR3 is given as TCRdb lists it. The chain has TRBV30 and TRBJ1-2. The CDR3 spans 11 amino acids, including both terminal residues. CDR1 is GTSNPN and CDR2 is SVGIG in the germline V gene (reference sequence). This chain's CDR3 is CAWSVPGLLAL.

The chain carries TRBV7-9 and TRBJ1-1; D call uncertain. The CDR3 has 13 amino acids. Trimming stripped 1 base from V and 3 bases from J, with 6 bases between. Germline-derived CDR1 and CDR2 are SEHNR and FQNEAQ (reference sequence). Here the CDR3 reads CASSLEQYTEAFF. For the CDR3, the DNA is TGTGCCAGCAGCTTAGAACAGTACACTGAAGCTTTCTTT. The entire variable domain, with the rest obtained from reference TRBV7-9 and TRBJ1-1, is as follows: DTGVSQNPRHKITKRGQNVTFRCDPISEHNRLYWYRQTLGQGPEFLTYFQNEAQLEKSRLLSDRFSAERPKGSFSTLEIQRTEQGDSAMYLCASSLEQYTEAFFGQGTRLTVV.

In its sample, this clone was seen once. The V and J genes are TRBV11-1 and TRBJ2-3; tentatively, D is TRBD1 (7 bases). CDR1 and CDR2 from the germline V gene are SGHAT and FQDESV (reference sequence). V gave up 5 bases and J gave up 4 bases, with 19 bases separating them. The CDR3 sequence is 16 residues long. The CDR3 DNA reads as TGTGCCAGCAGCCTGGAGGCGGGACAGTTCTCAGATACGCAGTATTTT. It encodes CASSLEAGQFSDTQYF.

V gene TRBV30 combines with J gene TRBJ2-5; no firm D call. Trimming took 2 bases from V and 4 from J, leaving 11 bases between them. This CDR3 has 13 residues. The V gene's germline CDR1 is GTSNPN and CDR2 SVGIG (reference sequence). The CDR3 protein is CAWSKADGETQYF. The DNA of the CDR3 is TGTGCCTGGAGTAAGGCAGATGGAGAGACCCAGTACTTC.

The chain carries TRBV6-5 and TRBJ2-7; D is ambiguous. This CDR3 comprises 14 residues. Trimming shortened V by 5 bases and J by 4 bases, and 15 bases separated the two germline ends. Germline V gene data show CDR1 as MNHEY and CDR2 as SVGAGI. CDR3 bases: TGTGCCAGCAGTCCGGGCGCGGATTTATACGAGCAGTACTTC. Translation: CASSPGADLYEQYF.

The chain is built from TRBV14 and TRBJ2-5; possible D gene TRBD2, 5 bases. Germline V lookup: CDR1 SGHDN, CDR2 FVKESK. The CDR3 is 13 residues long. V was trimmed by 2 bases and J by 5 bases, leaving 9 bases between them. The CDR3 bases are TGTGCCAGCAGCCAATGGAGAGGGGAGACCCAGTACTTC. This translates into CASSQWRGETQYF.

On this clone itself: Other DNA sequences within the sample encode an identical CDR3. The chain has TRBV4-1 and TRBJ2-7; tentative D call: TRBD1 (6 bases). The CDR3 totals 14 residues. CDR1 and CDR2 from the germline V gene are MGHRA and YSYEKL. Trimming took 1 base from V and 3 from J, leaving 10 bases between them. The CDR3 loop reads CASSQGQGSYEQYF. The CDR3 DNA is TGCGCCAGCAGCCAAGGGCAGGGGAGCTACGAGCAGTACTTC.

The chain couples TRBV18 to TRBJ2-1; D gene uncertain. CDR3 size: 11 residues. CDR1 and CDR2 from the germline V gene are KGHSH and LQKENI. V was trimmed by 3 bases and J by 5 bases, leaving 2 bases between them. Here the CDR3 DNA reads TGTGCCAGCTCACCCAACAATGAGCAGTTCTTC. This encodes CASSPNNEQFF.

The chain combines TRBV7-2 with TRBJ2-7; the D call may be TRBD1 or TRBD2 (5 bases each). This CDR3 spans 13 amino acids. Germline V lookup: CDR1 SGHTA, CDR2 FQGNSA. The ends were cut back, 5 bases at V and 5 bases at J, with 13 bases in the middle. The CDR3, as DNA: TGTGCCAGCAGCCCCACGGGGACCCACGAGCAGTACTTC. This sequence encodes CASSPTGTHEQYF.

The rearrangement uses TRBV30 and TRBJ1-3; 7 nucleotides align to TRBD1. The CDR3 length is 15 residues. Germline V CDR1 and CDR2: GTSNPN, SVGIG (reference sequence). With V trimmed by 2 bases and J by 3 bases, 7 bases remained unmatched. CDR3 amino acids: CAWSPRTGGGNTIYF. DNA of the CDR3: TGTGCCTGGAGTCCTCGGACAGGAGGTGGAAACACCATATATTTT.

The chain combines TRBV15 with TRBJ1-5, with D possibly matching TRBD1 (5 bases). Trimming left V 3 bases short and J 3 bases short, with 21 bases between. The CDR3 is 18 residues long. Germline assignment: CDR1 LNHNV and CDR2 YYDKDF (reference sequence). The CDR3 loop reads CATSRGYRIGWTNQPQHF. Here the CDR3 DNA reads TGTGCCACCAGCAGGGGATACAGGATCGGATGGACCAATCAGCCCCAGCATTTT.

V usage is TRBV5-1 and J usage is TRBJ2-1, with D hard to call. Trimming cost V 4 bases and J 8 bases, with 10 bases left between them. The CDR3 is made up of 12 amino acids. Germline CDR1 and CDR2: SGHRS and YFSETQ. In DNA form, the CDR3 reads TGCGCCAGCAGCGAGAGCCTGGATGAGCAGTTCTTC. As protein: CASSESLDEQFF. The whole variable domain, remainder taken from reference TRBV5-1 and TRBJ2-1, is KAGVTQTPRYLIKTRGQQVTLSCSPISGHRSVSWYQQTPGQGLQFLFEYFSETQRNKGNFPGRFSGRQFSNSRSEMNVSTLELGDSALYLCASSESLDEQFFGPGTRLTVL.

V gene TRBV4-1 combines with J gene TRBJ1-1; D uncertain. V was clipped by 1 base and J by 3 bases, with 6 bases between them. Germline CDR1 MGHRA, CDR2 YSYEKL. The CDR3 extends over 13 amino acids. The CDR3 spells CASSQARDTEAFF. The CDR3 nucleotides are TGCGCCAGCAGCCAAGCCCGGGACACTGAAGCTTTCTTT.

The CDR3 DNA is TGTGCCAGCAGCTTAGGAATGCGACTAGCGGTGGCCTACGAGCAGTACTTC. It translates to CASSLGMRLAVAYEQYF. The rearrangement uses TRBV11-2 and TRBJ2-7, with 9 bases aligning to TRBD2. CDR3 length equals 17 residues. The ends lost 1 base at V and 2 bases at J; junction bases unmatched: 9. CDR1 is SGHAT, CDR2 FQNNGV, per germline.

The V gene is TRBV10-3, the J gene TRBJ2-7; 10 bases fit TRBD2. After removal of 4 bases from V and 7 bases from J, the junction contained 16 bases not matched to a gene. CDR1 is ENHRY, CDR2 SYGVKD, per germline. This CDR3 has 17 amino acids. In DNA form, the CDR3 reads TGTGCCATCAGTGTGGCTAGCGGGAGAGGGGGTAATGTGGAGCAGTACTTC. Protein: CAISVASGRGGNVEQYF.